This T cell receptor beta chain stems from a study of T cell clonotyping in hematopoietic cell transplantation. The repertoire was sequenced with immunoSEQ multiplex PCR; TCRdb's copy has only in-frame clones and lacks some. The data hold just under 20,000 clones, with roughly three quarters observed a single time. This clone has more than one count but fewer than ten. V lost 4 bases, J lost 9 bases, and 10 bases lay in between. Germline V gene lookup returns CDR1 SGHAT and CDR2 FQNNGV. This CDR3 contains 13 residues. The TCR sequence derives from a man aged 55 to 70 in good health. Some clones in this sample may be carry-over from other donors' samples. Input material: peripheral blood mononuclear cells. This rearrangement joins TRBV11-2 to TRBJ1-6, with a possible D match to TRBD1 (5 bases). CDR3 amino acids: CASSWEGISPLHF. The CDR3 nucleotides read TGTGCCAGCAGCTGGGAGGGGATTTCACCCCTCCACTTT.